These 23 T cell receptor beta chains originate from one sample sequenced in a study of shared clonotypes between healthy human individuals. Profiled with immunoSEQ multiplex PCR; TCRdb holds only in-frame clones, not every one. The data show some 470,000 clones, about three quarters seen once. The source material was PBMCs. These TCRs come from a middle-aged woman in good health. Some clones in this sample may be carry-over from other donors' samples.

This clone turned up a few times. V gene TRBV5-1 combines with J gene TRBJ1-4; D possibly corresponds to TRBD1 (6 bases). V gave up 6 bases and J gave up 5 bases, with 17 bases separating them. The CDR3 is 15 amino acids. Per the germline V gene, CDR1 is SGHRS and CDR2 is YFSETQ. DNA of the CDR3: TGCGCCAGCATGAGGTCGACAGGACCGAATGAAAAACTGTTTTTT. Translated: CASMRSTGPNEKLFF.

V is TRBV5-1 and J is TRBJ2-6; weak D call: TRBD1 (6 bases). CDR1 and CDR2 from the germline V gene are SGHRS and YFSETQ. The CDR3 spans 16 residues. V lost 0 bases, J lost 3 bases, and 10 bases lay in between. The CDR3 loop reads CASSLAAGDGANVLTF. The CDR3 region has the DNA TGCGCCAGCAGCTTGGCCGCAGGGGATGGGGCCAACGTCCTGACTTTC.

CDR3 in amino acids: CASRRLAGGRTDTQYF. The CDR3 region has the DNA TGTGCCAGTAGAAGGTTGGCGGGCGGGCGCACAGATACGCAGTATTTT. The chain couples TRBV19 to TRBJ2-3; the D gene is possibly TRBD2 (5 bases). V was pared by 6 bases and J by 1 base, with 17 bases between. Germline CDR1 LNHDA, CDR2 SQIVND (reference sequence). CDR3 length: 16 residues.

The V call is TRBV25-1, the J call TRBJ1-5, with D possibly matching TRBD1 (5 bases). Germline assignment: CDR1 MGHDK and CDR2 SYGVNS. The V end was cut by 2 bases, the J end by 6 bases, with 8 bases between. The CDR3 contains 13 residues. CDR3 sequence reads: CASSETGTQPQHF. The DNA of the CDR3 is TGTGCCAGCAGTGAAACCGGGACTCAGCCCCAGCATTTT.

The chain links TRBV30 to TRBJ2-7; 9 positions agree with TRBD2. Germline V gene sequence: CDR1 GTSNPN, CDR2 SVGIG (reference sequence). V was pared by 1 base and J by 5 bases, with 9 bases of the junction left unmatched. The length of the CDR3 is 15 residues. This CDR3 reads CAWSAHRTSENEQYF. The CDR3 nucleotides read TGTGCCTGGAGTGCACACAGGACTAGCGAGAACGAGCAGTACTTC.

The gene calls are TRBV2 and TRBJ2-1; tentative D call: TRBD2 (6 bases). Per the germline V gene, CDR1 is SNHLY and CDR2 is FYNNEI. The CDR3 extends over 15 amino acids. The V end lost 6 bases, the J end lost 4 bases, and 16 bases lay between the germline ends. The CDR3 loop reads CASRGEPGGYNEQFF. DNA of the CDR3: TGTGCCAGCAGGGGAGAACCCGGGGGTTACAATGAGCAGTTCTTC.

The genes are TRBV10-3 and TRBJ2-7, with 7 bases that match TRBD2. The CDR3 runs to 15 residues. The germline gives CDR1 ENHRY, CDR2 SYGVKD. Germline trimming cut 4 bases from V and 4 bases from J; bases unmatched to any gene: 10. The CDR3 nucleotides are TGTGCCATCAGTGGCTTCGCGGGAGCCCTATACGAGCAGTACTTC. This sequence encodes CAISGFAGALYEQYF.

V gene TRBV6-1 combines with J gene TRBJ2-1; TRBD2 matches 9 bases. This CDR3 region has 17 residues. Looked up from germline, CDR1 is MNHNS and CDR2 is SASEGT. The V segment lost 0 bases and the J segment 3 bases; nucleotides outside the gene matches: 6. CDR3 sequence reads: CASSEADPSGIYNEQFF. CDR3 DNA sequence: TGTGCCAGCAGTGAAGCCGATCCTAGCGGGATCTACAATGAGCAGTTCTTC.

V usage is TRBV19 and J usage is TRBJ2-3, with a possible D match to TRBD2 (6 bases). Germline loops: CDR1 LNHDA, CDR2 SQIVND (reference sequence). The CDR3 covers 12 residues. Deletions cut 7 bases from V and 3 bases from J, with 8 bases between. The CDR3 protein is CASTGVTDTQYF. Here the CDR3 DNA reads TGTGCCAGTACGGGGGTGACAGATACGCAGTATTTT.

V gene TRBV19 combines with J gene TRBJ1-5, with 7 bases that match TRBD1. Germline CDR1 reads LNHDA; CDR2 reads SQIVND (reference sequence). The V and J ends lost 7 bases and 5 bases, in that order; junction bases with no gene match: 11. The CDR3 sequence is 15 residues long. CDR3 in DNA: TGTGCCAGTACCCGGACAGGAGGGACCTATCAGCCCCAGCATTTT. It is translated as CASTRTGGTYQPQHF. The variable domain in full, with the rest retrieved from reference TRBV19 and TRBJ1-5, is DGGITQSPKYLFRKEGQNVTLSCEQNLNHDAMYWYRQDPGQGLRLIYYSQIVNDFQKGDIAEGYSVSREKKESFPLTVTSAQKNPTAFYLCASTRTGGTYQPQHFGDGTRLSIL.

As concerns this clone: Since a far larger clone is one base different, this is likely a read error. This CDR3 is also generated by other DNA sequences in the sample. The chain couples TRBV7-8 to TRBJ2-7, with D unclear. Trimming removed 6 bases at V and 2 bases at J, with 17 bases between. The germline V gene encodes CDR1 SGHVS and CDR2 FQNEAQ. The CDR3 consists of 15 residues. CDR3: CASSFLHYSPYEQYF. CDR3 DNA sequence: TGTGCCAGCAGTTTCCTCCACTACTCACCCTACGAGCAGTACTTC.

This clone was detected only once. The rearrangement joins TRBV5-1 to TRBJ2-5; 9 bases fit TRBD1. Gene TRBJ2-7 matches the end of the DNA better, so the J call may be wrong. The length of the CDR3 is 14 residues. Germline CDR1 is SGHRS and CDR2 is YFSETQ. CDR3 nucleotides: TGCGCCAGCAGCGAGGCGACAGGGGGCTACGAGCAGTACTTC. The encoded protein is CASSEATGGYEQYF.

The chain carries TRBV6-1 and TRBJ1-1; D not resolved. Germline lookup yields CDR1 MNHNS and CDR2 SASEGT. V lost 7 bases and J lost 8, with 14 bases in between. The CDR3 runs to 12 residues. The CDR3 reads CASNYRDDEAFF. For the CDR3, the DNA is TGTGCCAGCAACTATCGGGATGACGAAGCTTTCTTT.

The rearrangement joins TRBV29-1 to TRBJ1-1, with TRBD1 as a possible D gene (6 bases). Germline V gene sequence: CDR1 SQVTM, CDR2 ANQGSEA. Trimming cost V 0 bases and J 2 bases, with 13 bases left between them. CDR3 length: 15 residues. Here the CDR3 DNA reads TGCAGCGTTGAAGACCGTCGGGGGCTCAACACTGAAGCTTTCTTT. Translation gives CSVEDRRGLNTEAFF.

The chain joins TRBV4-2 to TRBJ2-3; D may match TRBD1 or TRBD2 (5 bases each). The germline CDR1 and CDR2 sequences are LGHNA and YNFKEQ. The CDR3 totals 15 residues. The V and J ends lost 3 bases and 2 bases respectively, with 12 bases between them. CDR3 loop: CASSQGTDVTDTQYF. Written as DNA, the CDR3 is TGTGCCAGCAGCCAGGGGACGGATGTCACAGATACGCAGTATTTT.

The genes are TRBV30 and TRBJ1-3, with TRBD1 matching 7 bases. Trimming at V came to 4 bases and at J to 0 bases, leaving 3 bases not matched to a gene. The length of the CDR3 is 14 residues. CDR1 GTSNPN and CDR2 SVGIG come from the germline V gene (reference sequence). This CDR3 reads CAWTTGSSGNTIYF. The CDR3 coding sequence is TGTGCCTGGACGACAGGGAGCTCTGGAAACACCATATATTTT.

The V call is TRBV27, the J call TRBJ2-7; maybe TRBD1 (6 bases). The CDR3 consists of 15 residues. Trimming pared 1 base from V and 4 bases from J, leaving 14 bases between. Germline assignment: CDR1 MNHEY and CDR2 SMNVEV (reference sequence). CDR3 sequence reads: CASSLLGGKRYEQYF. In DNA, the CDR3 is TGTGCCAGCAGTTTATTAGGGGGTAAACGGTACGAGCAGTACTTC.

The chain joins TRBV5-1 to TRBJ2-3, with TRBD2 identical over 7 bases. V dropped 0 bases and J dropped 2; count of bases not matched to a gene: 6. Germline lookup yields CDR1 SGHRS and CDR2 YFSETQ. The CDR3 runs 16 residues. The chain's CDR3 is CASSLALADDTDTQYF. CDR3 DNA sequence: TGCGCCAGCAGCTTGGCCCTAGCGGATGACACAGATACGCAGTATTTT.

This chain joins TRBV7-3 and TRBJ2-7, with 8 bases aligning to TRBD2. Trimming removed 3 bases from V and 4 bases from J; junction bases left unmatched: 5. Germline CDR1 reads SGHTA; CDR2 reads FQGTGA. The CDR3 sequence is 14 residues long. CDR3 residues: CASSFTGGTYEQYF. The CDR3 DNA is TGTGCCAGCAGCTTTACGGGAGGGACGTACGAGCAGTACTTC.

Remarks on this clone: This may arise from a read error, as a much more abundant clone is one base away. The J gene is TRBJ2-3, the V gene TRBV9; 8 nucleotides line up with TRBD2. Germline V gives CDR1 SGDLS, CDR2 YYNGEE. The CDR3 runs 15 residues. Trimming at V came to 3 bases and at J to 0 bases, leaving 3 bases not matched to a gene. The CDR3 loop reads CASSGAGVSTDTQYF. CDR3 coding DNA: TGTGCCAGCAGCGGAGCGGGAGTTAGCACAGATACGCAGTATTTT.

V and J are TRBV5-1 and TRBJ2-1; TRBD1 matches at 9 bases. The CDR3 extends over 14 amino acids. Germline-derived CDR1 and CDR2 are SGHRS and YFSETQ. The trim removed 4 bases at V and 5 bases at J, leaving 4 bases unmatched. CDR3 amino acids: CASSRGQGNNEQFF. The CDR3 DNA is TGCGCCAGCAGCCGGGGACAGGGAAACAATGAGCAGTTCTTC. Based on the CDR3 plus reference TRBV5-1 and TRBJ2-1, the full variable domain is KAGVTQTPRYLIKTRGQQVTLSCSPISGHRSVSWYQQTPGQGLQFLFEYFSETQRNKGNFPGRFSGRQFSNSRSEMNVSTLELGDSALYLCASSRGQGNNEQFFGPGTRLTVL.

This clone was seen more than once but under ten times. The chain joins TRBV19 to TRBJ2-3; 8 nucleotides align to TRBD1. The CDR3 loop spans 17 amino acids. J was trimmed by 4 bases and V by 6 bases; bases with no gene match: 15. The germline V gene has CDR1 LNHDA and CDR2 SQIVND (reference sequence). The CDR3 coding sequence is TGTGCCAGTAGAGTACGCCCCGGACAGGGTATGCCAGATACGCAGTATTTT. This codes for CASRVRPGQGMPDTQYF.

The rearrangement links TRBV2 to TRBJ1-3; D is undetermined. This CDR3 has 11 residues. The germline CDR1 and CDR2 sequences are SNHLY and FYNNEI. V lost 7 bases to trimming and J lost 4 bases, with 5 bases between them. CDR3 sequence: CASMGGNTIYF. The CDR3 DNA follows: TGTGCCAGCATGGGGGGAAACACCATATATTTT.